This T cell receptor (beta chain) came from a study of a mutant IDH1 vaccine in newly diagnosed glioma. About the study: Of the patients given treatment, roughly 60% were male and around 40% were female, and a mean age of approximately 40 years was recorded.

TCRdb's table, derived via immunoSEQ multiplex PCR, lists solely in-frame clones and lacks some. The top ten hold roughly 4.3% of the sample, which has 45,000 to 55,000 clones, about 88% seen once. CDR1 is KGHSH and CDR2 is LQKENI in the germline V gene. V lost 1 base and J 1 base, leaving 8 bases between the germline ends. The length of the CDR3 is 15 residues. A note on this clone: Its specificity is not known.

Time point here: week 47, end of study. Each dose delivered 300 ug of mutant IDH1 20-mer peptide subcutaneously with imiquimod. The chain combines TRBV18 with TRBJ2-1; D unclear. This TCR was sampled from a woman in her thirties with glioma. Some clones in this sample may be carry-over from other donors' samples. Sequencing was performed on PBMCs, taken from a glioma patient whose treatment included an IDH1 peptide vaccine. CDR3 residues: CASSPLPRSYNEQFF. The CDR3 nucleotides are TGTGCCAGCTCACCACTCCCAAGGTCCTACAATGAGCAGTTCTTC.